This entry is about one TCR beta chain. What it binds is unknown. The sample comes from a study of vaccination and CD4 T cells after COVID-19. Study-wide context: The cells were exposed to overlapping spike peptides originating from SARS-CoV-2, HCoV-NL63, HCoV-OC43 and HCoV-229E for stimulation.

The sample's treatment: roughly ten-day PBMC culture with coronavirus spike peptide pools or control peptides (ViraFEST assay). In the ViraFEST assay, peptide-pool expansion preceded TCR sequencing of expanded clonotypes. The CDR3 extends over 16 amino acids. Germline CDR1 DFQATT, CDR2 SNEGSKA (reference sequence). After removal of 6 bases from V and 6 bases from J, the junction contained 14 bases not matched to a gene. Study findings and constraints: Within the convalescent patients, spike mono-reactivity was found in 304 of 307 vaccine-specific clones.

The Oncomine TCR Beta short-read assay was applied to DNA of cultured CD4+ T cells. TCRdb re-called the PCR reads through MiXCR, storing one row per CDR3 protein. The data contain about 16,000 distinct CDR3 sequences, around 72% of them singletons. This material consisted of CD4+ T cells from blood, cultured in vitro, taken after SARS-CoV-2 vaccination. This chain uses TRBV20-1 with TRBJ2-1; 10 bases are a match to TRBD2. The sequence was collected from a human donor who received a COVID-19 vaccine. CDR3 amino acids: CSAMFYGASGGNEQFF. CDR3 coding DNA: TGCAGTGCCATGTTCTATGGGGCTAGCGGGGGCAATGAGCAGTTCTTC.